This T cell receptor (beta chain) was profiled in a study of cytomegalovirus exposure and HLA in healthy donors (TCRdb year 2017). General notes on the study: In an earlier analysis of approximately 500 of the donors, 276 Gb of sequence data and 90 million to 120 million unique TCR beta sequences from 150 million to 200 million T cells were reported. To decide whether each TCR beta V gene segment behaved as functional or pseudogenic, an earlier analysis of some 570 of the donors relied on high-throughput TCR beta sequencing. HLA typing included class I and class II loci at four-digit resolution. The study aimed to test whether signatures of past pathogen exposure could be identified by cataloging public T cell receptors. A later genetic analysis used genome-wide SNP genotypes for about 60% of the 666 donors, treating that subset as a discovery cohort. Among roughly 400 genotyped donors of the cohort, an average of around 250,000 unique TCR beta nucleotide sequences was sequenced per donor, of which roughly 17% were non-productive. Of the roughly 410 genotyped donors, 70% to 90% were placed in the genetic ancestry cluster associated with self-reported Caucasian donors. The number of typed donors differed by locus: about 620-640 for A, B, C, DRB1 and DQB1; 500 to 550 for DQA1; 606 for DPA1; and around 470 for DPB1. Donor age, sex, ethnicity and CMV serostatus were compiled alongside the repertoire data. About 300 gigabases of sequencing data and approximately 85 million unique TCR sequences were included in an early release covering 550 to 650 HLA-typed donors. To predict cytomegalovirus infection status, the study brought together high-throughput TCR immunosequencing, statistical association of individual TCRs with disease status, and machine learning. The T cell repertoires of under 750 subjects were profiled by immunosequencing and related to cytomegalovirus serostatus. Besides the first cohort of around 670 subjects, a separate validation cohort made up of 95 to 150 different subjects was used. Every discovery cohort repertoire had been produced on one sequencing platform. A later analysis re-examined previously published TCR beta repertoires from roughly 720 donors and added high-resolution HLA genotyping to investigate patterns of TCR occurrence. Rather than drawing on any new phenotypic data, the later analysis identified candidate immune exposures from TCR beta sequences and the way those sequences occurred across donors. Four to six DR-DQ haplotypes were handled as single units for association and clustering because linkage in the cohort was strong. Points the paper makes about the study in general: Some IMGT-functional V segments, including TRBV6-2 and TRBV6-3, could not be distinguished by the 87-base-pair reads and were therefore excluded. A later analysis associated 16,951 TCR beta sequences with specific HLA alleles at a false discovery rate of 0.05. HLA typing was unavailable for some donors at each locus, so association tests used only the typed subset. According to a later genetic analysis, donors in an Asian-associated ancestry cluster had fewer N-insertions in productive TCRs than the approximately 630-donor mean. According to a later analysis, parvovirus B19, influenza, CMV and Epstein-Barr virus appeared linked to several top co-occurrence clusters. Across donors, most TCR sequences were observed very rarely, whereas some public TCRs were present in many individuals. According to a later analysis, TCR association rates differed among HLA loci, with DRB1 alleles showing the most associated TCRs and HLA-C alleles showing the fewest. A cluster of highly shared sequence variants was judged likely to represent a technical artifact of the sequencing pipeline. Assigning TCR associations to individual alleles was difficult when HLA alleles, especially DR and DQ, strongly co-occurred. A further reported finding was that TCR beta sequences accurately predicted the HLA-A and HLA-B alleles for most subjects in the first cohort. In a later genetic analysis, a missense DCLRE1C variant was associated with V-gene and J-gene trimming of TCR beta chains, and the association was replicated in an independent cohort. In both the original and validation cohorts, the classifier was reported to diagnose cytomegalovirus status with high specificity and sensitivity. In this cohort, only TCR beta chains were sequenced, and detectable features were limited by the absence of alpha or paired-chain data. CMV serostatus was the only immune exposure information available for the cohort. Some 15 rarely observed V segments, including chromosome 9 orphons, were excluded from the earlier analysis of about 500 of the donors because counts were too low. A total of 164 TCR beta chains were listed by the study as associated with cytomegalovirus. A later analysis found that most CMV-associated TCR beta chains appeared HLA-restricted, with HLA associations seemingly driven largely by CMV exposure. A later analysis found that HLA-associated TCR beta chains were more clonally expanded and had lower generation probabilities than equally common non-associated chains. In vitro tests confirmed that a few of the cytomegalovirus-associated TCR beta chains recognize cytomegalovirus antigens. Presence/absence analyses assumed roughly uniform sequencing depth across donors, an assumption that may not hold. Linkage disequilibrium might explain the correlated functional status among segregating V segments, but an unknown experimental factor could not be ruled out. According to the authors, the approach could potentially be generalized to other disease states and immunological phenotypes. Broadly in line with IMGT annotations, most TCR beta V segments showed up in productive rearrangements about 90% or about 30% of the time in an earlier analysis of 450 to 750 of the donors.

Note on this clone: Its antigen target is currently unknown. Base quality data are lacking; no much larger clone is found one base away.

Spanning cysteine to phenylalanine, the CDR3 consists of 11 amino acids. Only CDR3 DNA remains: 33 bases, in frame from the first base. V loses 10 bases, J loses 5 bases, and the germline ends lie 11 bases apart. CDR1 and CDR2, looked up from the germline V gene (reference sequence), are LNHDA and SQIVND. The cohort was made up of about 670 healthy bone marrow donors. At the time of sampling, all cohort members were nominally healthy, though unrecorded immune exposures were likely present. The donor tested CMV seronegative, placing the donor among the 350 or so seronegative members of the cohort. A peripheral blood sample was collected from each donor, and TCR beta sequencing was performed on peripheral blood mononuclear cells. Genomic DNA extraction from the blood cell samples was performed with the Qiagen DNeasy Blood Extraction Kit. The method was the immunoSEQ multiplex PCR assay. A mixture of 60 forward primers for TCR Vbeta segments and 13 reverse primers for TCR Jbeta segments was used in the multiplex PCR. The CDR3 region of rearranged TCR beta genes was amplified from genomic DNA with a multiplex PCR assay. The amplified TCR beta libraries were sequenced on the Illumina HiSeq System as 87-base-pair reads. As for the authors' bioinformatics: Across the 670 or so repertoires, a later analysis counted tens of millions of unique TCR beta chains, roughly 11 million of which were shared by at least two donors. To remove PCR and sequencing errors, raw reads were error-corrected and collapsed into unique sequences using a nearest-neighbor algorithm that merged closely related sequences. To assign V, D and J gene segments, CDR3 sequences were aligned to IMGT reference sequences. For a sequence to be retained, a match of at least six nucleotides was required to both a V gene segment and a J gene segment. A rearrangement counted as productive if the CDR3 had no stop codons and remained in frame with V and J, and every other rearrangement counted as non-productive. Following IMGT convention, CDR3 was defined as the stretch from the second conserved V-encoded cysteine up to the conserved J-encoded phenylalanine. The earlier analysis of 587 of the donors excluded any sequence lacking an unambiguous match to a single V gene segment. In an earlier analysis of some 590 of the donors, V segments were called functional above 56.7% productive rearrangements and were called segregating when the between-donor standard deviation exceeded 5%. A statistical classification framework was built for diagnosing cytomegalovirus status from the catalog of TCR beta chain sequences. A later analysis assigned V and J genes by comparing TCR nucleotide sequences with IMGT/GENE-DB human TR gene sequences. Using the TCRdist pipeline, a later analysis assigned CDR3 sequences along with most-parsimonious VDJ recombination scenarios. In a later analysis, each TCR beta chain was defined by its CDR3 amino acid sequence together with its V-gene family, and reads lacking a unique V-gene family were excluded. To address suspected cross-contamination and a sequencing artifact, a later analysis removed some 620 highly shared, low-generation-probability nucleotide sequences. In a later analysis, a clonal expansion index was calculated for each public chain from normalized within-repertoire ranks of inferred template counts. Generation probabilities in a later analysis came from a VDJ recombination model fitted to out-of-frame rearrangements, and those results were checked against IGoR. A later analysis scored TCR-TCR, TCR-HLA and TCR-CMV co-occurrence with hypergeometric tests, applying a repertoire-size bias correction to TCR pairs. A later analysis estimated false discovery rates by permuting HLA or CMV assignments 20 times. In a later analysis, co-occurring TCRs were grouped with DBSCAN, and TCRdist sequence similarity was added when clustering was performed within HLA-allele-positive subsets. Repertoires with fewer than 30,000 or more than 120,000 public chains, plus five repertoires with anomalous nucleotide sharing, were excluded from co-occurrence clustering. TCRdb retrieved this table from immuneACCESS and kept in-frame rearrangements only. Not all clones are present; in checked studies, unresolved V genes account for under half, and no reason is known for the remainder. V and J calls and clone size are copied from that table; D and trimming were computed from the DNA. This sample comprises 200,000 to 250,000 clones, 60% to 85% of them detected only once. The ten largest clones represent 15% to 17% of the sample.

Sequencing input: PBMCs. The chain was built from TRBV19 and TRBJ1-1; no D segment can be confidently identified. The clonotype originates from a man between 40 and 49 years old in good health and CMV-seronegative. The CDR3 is CATSGGTEAFF. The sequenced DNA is TGTGCCACTTCTGGCGGAACTGAAGCTTTCTTT.